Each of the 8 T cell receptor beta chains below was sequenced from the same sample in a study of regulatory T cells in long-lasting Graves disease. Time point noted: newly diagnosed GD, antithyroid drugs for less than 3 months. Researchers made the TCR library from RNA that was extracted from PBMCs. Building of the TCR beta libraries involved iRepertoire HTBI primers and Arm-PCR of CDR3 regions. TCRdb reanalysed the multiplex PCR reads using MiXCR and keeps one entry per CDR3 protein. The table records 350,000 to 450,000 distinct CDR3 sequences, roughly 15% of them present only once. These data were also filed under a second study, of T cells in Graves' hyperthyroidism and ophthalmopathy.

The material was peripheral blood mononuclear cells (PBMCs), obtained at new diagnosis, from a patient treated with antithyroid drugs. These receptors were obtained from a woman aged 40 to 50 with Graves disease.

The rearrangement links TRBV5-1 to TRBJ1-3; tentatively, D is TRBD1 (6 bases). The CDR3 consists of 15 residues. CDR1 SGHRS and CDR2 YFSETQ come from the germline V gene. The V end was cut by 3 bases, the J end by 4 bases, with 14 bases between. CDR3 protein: CASSSDGGQGNTIYF. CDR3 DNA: TGCGCCAGCAGCTCGGACGGGGGGCAGGGAAACACCATATATTTT.

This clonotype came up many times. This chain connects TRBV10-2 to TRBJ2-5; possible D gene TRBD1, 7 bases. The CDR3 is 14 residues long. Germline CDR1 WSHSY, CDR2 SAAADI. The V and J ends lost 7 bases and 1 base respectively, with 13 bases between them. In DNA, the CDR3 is TGCGCCAGCAATTCGCGGGACAGCCAAGAGACCCAGTACTTC. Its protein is CASNSRDSQETQYF.

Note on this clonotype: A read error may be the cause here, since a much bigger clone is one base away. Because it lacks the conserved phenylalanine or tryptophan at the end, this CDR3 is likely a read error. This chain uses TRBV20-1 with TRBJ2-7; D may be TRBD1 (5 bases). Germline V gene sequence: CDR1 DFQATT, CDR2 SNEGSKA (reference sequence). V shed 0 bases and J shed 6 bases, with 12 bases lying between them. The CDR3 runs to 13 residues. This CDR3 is CSARDRQNFEQYL. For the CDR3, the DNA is TGCAGTGCTAGAGATCGACAGAACTTCGAGCAGTACCTC.

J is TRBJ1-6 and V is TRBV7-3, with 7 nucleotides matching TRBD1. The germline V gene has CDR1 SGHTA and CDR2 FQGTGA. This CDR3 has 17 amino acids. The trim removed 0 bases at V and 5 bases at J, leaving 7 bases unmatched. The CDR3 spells CASSLTRDSENNSPLHF. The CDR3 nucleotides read TGTGCCAGCAGCTTAACGCGGGACAGCGAAAATAATTCACCCCTCCACTTT. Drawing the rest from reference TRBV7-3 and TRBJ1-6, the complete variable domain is GAGVSQTPSNKVTEKGKYVELRCDPISGHTALYWYRQSLGQGPEFLIYFQGTGAADDSGLPNDRFFAVRPEGSVSTLKIQRTERGDSAVYLCASSLTRDSENNSPLHFGNGTRLTVT.

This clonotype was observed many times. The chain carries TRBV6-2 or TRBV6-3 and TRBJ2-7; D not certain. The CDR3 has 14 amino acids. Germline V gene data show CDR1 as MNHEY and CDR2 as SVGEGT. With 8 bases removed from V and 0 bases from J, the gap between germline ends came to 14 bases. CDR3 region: CASPTSDRSYEQYF. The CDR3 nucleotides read TGTGCCAGCCCCACTTCCGACCGCTCCTACGAGCAGTACTTC.

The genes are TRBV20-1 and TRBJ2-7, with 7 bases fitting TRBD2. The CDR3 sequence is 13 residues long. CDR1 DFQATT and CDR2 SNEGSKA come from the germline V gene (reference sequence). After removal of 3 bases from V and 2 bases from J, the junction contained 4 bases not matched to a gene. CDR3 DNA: TGCAGTGCTAGCGGGACTACCCCCTACGAGCAGTACTTC. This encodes CSASGTTPYEQYF.

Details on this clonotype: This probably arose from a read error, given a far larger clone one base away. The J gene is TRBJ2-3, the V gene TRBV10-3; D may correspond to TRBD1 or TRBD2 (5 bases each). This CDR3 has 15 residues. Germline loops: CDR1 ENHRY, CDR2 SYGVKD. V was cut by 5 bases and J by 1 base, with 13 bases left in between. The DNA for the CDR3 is TGTGCCATCAGTTCTGAGGTGGGGGGCACAGATACGCAGTATTTT. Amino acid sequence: CAISSEVGGTDTQYF.

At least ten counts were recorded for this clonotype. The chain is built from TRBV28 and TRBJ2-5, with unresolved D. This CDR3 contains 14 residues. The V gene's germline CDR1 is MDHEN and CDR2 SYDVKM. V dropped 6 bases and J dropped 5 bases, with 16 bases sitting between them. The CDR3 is CASSDISTKETQYF. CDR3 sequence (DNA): TGTGCCAGCAGCGACATATCCACCAAGGAGACCCAGTACTTC.